These 13 T cell receptor beta chains came from one sample sequenced in a study of shared clonotypes between healthy human individuals. Positively selected for CCR7, the CD45RO-negative cells used as naive CD8 cells excluded terminally differentiated effector memory CD45RA+ cells. Sequenced by immunoSEQ multiplex PCR; TCRdb stores in-frame clones only, minus some. The data show about 600,000 clones, about 98% seen once. The sample was naive CD8+ T cells sorted from blood. Receptors were obtained from a man under 40 in good health.

The chain carries TRBV7-9 and TRBJ2-6; the D is unclear. The CDR3 consists of 17 residues. The germline V gene encodes CDR1 SEHNR and CDR2 FQNEAQ (reference sequence). Trimming left V 4 bases short and J 0 bases short, with 13 bases between. The CDR3 loop is CASSSNRAGSGANVLTF. The CDR3 bases are TGTGCCAGCAGCTCCAACAGAGCAGGCTCTGGGGCCAACGTCCTGACTTTC.

The chain has TRBV29-1 and TRBJ1-2; D ambiguous. Trimming took 4 bases from V and 4 from J, leaving 13 bases between them. This CDR3 has 13 residues. The V gene's germline CDR1 is SQVTM and CDR2 ANQGSEA. Here the CDR3 DNA reads TGCAGCGTTGTCAGTCCGGGCGGCTATGGCTACACCTTC. This codes for CSVVSPGGYGYTF. The full variable domain, rest sourced from reference TRBV29-1 and TRBJ1-2, is SAVISQKPSRDICQRGTSLTIQCQVDSQVTMMFWYRQQPGQSLTLIATANQGSEATYESGFVIDKFPISRPNLTFSTLTVSNMSPEDSSIYLCSVVSPGGYGYTFGSGTRLTVV.

The chain carries TRBV4-1 and TRBJ1-1; D is ambiguous. CDR3 size: 13 residues. V lost 1 base to trimming and J lost 6 bases, with 9 bases between them. The V gene's germline CDR1 is MGHRA and CDR2 YSYEKL. The CDR3 loop reads CASSQGTIAEAFF. The CDR3, as DNA: TGCGCCAGCAGCCAAGGGACGATAGCTGAAGCTTTCTTT.

The chain links TRBV11-2 to TRBJ2-7; 9 bases align to TRBD2. The CDR3 is 15 residues long. Germline CDR1 reads SGHAT; CDR2 reads FQNNGV. V lost 2 bases and J lost 3; bases outside the gene matches: 5. In DNA, the CDR3 is TGTGCCAGCAGCTTACTGGGACTAGCCAACTACGAGCAGTACTTC. Its translation is CASSLLGLANYEQYF.

About this clone itself: The sample carries other DNA sequences with the same CDR3. The chain links TRBV29-1 to TRBJ2-1; D is possibly TRBD2 (6 bases). The CDR3 length is 13 residues. V was cut by 4 bases and J by 4 bases, with 11 bases left in between. Germline V gene sequence: CDR1 SQVTM, CDR2 ANQGSEA. The CDR3 spells CSVVLAAYNEQFF. CDR3 nucleotides: TGCAGCGTTGTGTTAGCGGCTTACAATGAGCAGTTCTTC.

This clone was seen a single time. J is TRBJ2-7 and V is TRBV7-6; the D is unclear. V was trimmed by 3 bases and J by 2 bases, leaving 11 bases between them. The germline V gene has CDR1 SGHVS and CDR2 FNYEAQ. The CDR3 contains 14 residues. The CDR3 protein is CASSFPPTTYEQYF. CDR3 bases: TGTGCCAGCAGCTTCCCTCCGACGACCTACGAGCAGTACTTC.

The chain uses TRBV13 and TRBJ2-7; 7 nucleotides match TRBD1. With V trimmed by 4 bases and J by 3 bases, 6 bases remained unmatched. The CDR3 extends over 14 amino acids. Germline CDR1 reads PRHDT; CDR2 reads FYEKMQ (reference sequence). The CDR3 is CASSSPGQSYEQYF. In DNA, the CDR3 is TGTGCCAGCAGCTCCCCGGGACAGAGCTACGAGCAGTACTTC.

The table lists this clone with a count of one. The rearrangement joins TRBV7-8 to TRBJ2-7, with TRBD2 matching 8 bases. Germline V gene sequence: CDR1 SGHVS, CDR2 FQNEAQ. The CDR3 length is 16 residues. Germline trimming cut 2 bases from V and 6 bases from J; bases unmatched to any gene: 12. The CDR3 bases are TGTGCCAGCAGCTTACGGACTAGCTTTCAACCTGTCGAGCAGTACTTC. It specifies CASSLRTSFQPVEQYF.

CDR3: CASSGPNMANEQFF. The CDR3 nucleotides read TGCGCCAGCAGCGGGCCAAATATGGCCAATGAGCAGTTCTTC. The rearrangement joins TRBV5-1 to TRBJ2-1, with unresolved D. V was shortened by 4 bases and J by 6 bases, with 14 bases between the two germline ends. This CDR3 spans 14 amino acids. Germline V gene data show CDR1 as SGHRS and CDR2 as YFSETQ.

V gene TRBV9 combines with J gene TRBJ2-2; the match to TRBD2 covers 12 bases. Trimming at V came to 3 bases and at J to 6 bases, leaving 3 bases not matched to a gene. The germline V gene encodes CDR1 SGDLS and CDR2 YYNGEE. The CDR3 consists of 15 residues. CDR3 in amino acids: CASSASGRAAGELFF. The CDR3 DNA reads TGTGCCAGCAGCGCTAGCGGGAGGGCAGCCGGGGAGCTGTTTTTT.

As concerns this clone: This CDR3 is also generated by other DNA sequences in the sample. V is TRBV13 and J is TRBJ2-7; a weak D match, TRBD2 (6 bases). CDR1 PRHDT and CDR2 FYEKMQ come from the germline V gene (reference sequence). Trimming pared 3 bases from V and 0 bases from J, leaving 6 bases between. CDR3 length: 13 amino acids. The CDR3 loop reads CASSFGGSYEQYF. Written as DNA, the CDR3 is TGTGCCAGCAGCTTCGGGGGCTCCTACGAGCAGTACTTC.

The chain combines TRBV19 with TRBJ2-1; D unresolved. Per germline, CDR1 LNHDA and CDR2 SQIVND (reference sequence). V lost 6 bases to trimming and J lost 0 bases, with 9 bases between them. The CDR3 contains 14 residues. CDR3 in DNA: TGTGCCAGTAGCAAGCTGAGCTCCTACAATGAGCAGTTCTTC. It is translated as CASSKLSSYNEQFF.

This clone was seen only once. The chain combines TRBV14 with TRBJ1-1; D is uncertain. The germline V gene has CDR1 SGHDN and CDR2 FVKESK. V lost 5 bases to trimming and J lost 3 bases, with 10 bases between them. There are 13 residues in the CDR3. CDR3 region: CASSNWEYTEAFF. The CDR3 DNA sequence: TGTGCCAGCAGCAACTGGGAATACACTGAAGCTTTCTTT.